This T cell receptor beta chain originates from a study of blood T cells in healthy people across ages. The second PCR ran roughly 6 to 11 cycles with a sample-barcoded 5' primer and J-beta primers. TCRdb re-called the 5' RACE reads with MiXCR, one entry per CDR3 protein. This sample has fewer than 900,000 distinct CDR3 sequences, with around 40% found just once. The material sequenced was blood. The clonotype originates from a woman aged 60 to 75 in good health.

In DNA form, the CDR3 reads TGCAGTGCTGACGACTACAATGAGCAGTTCTTC. Residues: CSADDYNEQFF. This rearrangement joins TRBV20-1 to TRBJ2-1; D gene ambiguous. The V end was cut by 5 bases, the J end by 3 bases, with 5 bases between. The CDR3 spans 11 residues. Germline V CDR1 and CDR2: DFQATT, SNEGSKA (reference sequence).